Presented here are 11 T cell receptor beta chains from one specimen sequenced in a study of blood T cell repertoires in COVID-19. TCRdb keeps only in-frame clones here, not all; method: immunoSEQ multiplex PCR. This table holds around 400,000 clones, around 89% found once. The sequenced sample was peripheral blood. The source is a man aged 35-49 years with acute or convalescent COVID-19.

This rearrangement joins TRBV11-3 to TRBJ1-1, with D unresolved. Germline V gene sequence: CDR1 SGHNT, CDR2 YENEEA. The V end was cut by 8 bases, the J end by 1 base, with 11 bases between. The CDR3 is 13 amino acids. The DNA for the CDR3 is TGTGCCAGCGGTTTATATAGGAACACTGAAGCTTTCTTT. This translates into CASGLYRNTEAFF.

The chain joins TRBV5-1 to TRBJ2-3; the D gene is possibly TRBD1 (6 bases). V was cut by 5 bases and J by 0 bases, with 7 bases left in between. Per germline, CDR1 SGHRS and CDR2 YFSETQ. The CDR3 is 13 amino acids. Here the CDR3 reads CASRTGSTDTQYF. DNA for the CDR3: TGCGCCAGCAGGACAGGAAGCACAGATACGCAGTATTTT.

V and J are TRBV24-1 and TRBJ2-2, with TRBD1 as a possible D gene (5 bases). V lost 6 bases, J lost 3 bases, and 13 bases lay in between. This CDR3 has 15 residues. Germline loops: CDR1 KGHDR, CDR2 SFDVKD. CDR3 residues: CATSTPGPDTGELFF. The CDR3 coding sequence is TGTGCCACCAGTACCCCAGGGCCCGACACCGGGGAGCTGTTTTTT.

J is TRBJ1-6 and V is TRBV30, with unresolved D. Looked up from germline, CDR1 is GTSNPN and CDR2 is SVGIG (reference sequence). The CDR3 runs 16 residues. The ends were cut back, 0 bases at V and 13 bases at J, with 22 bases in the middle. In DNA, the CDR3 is TGTGCCTGGAGTGTAGTGCCGGACTTCTCTCGAGCGCCCCTCCACTTT. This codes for CAWSVVPDFSRAPLHF.

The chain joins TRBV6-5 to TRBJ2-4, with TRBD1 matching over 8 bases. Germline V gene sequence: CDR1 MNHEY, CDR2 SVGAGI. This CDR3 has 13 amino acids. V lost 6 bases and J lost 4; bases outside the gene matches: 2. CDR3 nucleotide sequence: TGTGCCAGCAGCTGGGACAGGAAAAACATTCAGTACTTC. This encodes CASSWDRKNIQYF.

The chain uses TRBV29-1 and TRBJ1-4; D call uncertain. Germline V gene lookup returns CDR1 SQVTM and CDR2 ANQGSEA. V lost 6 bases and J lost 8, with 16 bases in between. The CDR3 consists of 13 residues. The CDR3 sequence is CSVRGGRWEKLFF. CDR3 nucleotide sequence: TGCAGCGTACGTGGTGGGCGATGGGAAAAACTGTTTTTT.

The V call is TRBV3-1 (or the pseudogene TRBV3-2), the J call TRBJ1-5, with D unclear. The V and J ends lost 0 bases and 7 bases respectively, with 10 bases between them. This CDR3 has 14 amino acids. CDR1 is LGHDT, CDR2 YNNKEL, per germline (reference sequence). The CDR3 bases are TGTGCCAGCAGCCAAGATCACATCAGGCAGCCCCAGCATTTT. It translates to CASSQDHIRQPQHF.

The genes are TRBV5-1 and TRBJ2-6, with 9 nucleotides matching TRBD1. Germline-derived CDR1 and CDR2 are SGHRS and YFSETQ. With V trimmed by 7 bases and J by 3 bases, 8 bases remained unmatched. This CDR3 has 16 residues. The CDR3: CASQLQGALGANVLTF. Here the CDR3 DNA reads TGCGCCAGCCAACTACAGGGGGCGCTTGGGGCCAACGTCCTGACTTTC.

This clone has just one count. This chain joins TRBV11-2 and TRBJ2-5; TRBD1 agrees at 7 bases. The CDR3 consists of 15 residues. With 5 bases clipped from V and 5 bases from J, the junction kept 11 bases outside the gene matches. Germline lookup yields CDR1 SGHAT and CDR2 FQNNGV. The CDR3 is CASSREQGTAETQYF. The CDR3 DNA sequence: TGTGCCAGCAGCCGGGAACAGGGGACAGCGGAGACCCAGTACTTC. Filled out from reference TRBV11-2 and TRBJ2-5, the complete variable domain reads EAGVAQSPRYKIIEKRQSVAFWCNPISGHATLYWYQQILGQGPKLLIQFQNNGVVDDSQLPKDRFSAERLKGVDSTLKIQPAKLEDSAVYLCASSREQGTAETQYFGPGTRLLVL.

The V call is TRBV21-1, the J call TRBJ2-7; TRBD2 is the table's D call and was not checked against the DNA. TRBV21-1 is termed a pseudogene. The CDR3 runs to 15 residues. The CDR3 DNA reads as TGTGCCAGCAGCAAGACGCGGGAAAACTCCTACGAGCAGTACTTC. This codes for CASSKTRENSYEQYF.

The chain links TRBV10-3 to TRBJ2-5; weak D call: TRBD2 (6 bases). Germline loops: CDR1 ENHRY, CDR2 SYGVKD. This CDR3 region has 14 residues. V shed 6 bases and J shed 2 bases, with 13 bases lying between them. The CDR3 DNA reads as TGTGCCATCAGAGGACAAGGAGGGCAAGAGACCCAGTACTTC. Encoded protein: CAIRGQGGQETQYF.